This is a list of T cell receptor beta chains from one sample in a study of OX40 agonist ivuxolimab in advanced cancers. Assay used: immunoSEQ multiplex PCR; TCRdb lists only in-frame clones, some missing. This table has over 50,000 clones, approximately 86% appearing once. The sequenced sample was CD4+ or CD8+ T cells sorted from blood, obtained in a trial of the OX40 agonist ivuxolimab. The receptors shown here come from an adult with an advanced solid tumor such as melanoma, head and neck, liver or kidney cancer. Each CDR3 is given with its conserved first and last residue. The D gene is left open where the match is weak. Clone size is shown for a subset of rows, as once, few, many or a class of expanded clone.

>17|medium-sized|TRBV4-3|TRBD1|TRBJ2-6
TGCGCCAGCAGCCAACAAAACAGGGGGGCCGGGGCCAACGTCCTGACTTTC
CASSQQNRGAGANVLTF
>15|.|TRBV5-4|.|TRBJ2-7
TGTGCCAGCAGCACTACAGGGCGAACACCTTACGAGCAGTACTTC
CASSTTGRTPYEQYF
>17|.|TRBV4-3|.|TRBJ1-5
TGCGCCAGCAGCCAAGATTCCTCCCTCAAGGGGAGTCAGCCCCAGCATTTT
CASSQDSSLKGSQPQHF
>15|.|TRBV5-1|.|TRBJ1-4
TGCGCCAGCAGCTTGGACGGAACAACTAATGAAAAACTGTTTTTT
CASSLDGTTNEKLFF
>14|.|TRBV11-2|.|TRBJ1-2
TGTGCCAGCAGCTTAGAAGTGGGGGCGAATGGCTACACCTTC
CASSLEVGANGYTF
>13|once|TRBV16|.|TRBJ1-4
TGTGCCAGCAGCCTTACAGGGAGGGAAAAACTGTTTTTT
CASSLTGREKLFF
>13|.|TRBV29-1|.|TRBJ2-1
TGCAGCGTTGAGGGAGCACACTACAATGAGCAGTTCTTC
CSVEGAHYNEQFF
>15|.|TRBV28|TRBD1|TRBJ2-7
TGTGCCAGCAGCGGAACAGGGGGGATGAGTTACGAGCAGTACTTC
CASSGTGGMSYEQYF
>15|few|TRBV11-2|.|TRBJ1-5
TGTGCCAGCAGCTCCCTAGGGGGGGGAGAGCAGCCCCAGCATTTT
CASSSLGGGEQPQHF
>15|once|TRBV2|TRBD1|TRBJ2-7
TGTGCCAGCAGGGAGGGACAGGGAGGGTCCTACGAGCAGTACTTC
CASREGQGGSYEQYF
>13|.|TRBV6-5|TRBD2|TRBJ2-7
TGTGCCAGCAGTGCGGGGGGCCCCTACGAGCAGTACTTC
CASSAGGPYEQYF
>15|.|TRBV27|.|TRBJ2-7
TGTGCCAGCATCGGGCTCACGGGGGATCTCTACGAGCAGTACTTC
CASIGLTGDLYEQYF
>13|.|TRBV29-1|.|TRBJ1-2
TGCAGCGTTGAAGATAATAAGGTAGAGGGCTACACCTTC
CSVEDNKVEGYTF
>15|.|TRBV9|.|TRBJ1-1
TGTGCCAGCAGCTCCCGGGACGGGCGGTGGACTGAAGCTTTCTTT
CASSSRDGRWTEAFF
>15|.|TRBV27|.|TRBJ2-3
TGTGCCAGCAATCCCCAGGGTTCCCGCACAGATACGCAGTATTTT
CASNPQGSRTDTQYF
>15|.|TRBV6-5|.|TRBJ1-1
TGTGCCAGCAGTTACTCGGCCGAGGTGGGCACTGAAGCTTTCTTT
CASSYSAEVGTEAFF
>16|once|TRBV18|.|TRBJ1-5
TGTGCCAGCTCCCCTATGGGGCACTCTCCCAATCAGCCCCAGCATTTT
CASSPMGHSPNQPQHF
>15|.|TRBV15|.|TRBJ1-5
TGTGCCACCAGCAGAGATCGAGAGGGGAATCAGCCCCAGCATTTT
CATSRDREGNQPQHF
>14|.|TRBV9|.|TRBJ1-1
TGTGCCAGCAGCGTAGTGGGGGGCCACACTGAAGCTTTCTTT
CASSVVGGHTEAFF
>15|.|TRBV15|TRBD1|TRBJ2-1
TGTGCCACCAGCACCCGGGACAGCTCCTACAATGAGCAGTTCTTC
CATSTRDSSYNEQFF
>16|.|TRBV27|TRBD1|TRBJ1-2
TGTGCCAGCAGCGAGGACAGGAACTTAGCTAACTATGGCTACACCTTC
CASSEDRNLANYGYTF
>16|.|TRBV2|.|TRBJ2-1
TGTGCCAGCGAATCCCTAGTGGGGGGCGGGTACAATGAGCAGTTCTTC
CASESLVGGGYNEQFF
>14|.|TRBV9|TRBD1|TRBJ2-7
TGTGCCAGCAGCGTAGGGGGACAGACTTACGAGCAGTACTTC
CASSVGGQTYEQYF
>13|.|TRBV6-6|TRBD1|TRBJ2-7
TGTGCCAGCAGTCAGACAGGGGTATACGAGCAGTACTTC
CASSQTGVYEQYF
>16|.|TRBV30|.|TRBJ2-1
TGTGCCTGGACGGTTAGTGGCCGGTGCCCCTACAATGAGCAGTTCTTC
CAWTVSGRCPYNEQFF
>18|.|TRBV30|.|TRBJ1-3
TGTGCCTGGGGGGTCCCCCCGGTTAGCTTAAAGGCTGGAAACACCATATATTTT
CAWGVPPVSLKAGNTIYF
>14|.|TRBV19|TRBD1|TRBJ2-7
TGTGCCAGTAGTCCGCGGACAGGGTCCTACGAGCAGTACTTC
CASSPRTGSYEQYF
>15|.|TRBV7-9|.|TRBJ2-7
TGTGCCAGCAGCTTAGTCGGAGAAATATCCTACGAGCAGTACTTC
CASSLVGEISYEQYF
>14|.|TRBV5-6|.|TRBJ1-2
TGTGCCAGCAGCTTGGTGGGGGGAACCTATGGCTACACCTTC
CASSLVGGTYGYTF
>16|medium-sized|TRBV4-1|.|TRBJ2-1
TGCGCCAGCAGCCCGCAACAGGGGTGGGGGGCCAATGAGCAGTTCTTC
CASSPQQGWGANEQFF
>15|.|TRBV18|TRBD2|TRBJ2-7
TGTGCCAGCTCACCCGAGCGGGAAAGCTCCTACGAGCAGTACTTC
CASSPERESSYEQYF
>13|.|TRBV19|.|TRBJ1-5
TGTGCCAGTAGTACTACAGTCAATCAGCCCCAGCATTTT
CASSTTVNQPQHF
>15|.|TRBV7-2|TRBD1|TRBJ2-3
TGTGCCAGCAGCCCCTTGGACAGGCTCGTAGATACGCAGTATTTT
CASSPLDRLVDTQYF
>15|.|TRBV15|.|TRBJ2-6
TGTGCCACCTCCGACCCACACTCTGGGGCCAACGTCCTGACTTTC
CATSDPHSGANVLTF
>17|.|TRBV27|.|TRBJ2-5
TGTGCCAGCAGACAACTAGTGGGGGGGCCCCCGGGGGAGACCCAGTACTTC
CASRQLVGGPPGETQYF
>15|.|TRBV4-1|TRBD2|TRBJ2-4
TGCGCCAGCACCCCAGGGAGGGACTCCAAAAACATTCAGTACTTC
CASTPGRDSKNIQYF
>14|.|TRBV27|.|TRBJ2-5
TGTGCCAGCCGGAATACAGGGTTGGAAGAGACCCAGTACTTC
CASRNTGLEETQYF
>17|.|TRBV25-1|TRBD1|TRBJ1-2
TGTGCCAGCAGTGACCTCGCAGGGGGGACCACCCTCTATGGCTACACCTTC
CASSDLAGGTTLYGYTF
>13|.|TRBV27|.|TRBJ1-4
TGTGCCAGCAGTCTATACCTTAATGAAAAACTGTTTTTT
CASSLYLNEKLFF
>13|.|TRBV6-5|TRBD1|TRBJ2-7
TGTGCCAGCAAGGGACAGGGAATCTACGAGCAGTACTTC
CASKGQGIYEQYF
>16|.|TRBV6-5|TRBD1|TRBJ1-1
TGTGCCAGCAGTTACAGCGACAGGGCCATGAACACTGAAGCTTTCTTT
CASSYSDRAMNTEAFF
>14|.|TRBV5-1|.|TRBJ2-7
TGCGCCAGCAGCCTGAGGGGGGGACCCTACGAGCAGTACTTC
CASSLRGGPYEQYF
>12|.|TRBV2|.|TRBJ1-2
TGTGCCAGCAGTCCCGCGGGGGACGGCTACACCTTC
CASSPAGDGYTF
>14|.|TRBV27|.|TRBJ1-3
TGTGCCAGCAGTTTAGCAGGCTCTGGAAACACCATATATTTT
CASSLAGSGNTIYF
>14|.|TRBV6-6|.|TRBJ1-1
TGTGCCAGCAGTTACTCTAGCGGGGGCACTGAAGCTTTCTTT
CASSYSSGGTEAFF